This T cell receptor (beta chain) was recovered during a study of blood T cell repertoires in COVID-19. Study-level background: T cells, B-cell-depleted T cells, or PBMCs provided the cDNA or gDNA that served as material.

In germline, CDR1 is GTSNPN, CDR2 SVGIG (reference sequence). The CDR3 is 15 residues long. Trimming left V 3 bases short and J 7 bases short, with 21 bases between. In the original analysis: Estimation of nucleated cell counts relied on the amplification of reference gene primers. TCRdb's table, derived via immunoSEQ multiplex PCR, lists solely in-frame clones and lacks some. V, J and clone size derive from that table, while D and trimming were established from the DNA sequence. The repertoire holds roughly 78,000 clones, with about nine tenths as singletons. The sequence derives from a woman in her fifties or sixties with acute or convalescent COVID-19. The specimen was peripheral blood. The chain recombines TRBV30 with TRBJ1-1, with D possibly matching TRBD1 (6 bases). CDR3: CAWSPVGAQGFEAFF. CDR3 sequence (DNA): TGTGCCTGGAGCCCTGTCGGGGCCCAGGGGTTTGAAGCTTTCTTT.